What follows is one T cell receptor (beta chain) and its context. What it recognizes is unknown. The PCR made use of 60 Vbeta and 13 Jbeta primers. Libraries were prepared by immunoSEQ multiplex PCR; TCRdb keeps only in-frame clonotypes and omits some of them. The sample table includes fewer than 150,000 clones. This sample was included in a study of cytomegalovirus exposure and HLA in healthy donors. Study-level information: As released early, the data held 70 million to 100 million unique TCRs from HLA-typed donors. Study-level results: Later on, a genetic analysis was performed. It linked a missense variant in DCLRE1C with V- and J-gene trimming of TCR beta.

CDR3 length: 17 amino acids. Trimming shortened V by 3 bases and J by 7 bases, and 24 bases separated the two germline ends. CDR1 and CDR2 from the germline V gene are SGHRS and YFSETQ. This sequence joins TRBV5-1 and TRBJ2-3; D uncertain. Sequences were obtained from PBMCs. This TCR derives from a middle-aged man in good health and CMV-seronegative. As DNA, the CDR3 is TGCGCCAGCAGCTATGGCGGAGCAACACACAAAGCGTATACGCAGTATTTT. Residues: CASSYGGATHKAYTQYF.